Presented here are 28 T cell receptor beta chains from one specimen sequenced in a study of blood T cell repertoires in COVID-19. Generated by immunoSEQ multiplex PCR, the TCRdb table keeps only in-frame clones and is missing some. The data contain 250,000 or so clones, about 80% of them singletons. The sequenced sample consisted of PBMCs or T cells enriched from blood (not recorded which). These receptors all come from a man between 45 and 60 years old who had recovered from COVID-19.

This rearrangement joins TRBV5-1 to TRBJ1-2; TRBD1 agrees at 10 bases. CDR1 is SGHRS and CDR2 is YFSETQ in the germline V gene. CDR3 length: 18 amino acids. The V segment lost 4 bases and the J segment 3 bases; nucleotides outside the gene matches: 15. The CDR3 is CASSNFRDRGMADYGYTF. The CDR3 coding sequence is TGCGCCAGCAGCAATTTCCGGGACAGGGGCATGGCGGACTATGGCTACACCTTC.

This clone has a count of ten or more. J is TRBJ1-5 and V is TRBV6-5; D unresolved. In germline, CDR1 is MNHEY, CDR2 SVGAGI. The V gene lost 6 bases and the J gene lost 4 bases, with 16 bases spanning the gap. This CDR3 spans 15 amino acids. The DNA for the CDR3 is TGTGCCAGCAGACTAACCTCGGCGAGGAATCAGCCCCAGCATTTT. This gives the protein CASRLTSARNQPQHF.

The CDR3 nucleotides are TGTGCCAGCAGTCAGGACAGGGGAGGAACAGATACGCAGTATTTT. Translating gives CASSQDRGGTDTQYF. This sequence joins TRBV6-4 and TRBJ2-3, with TRBD1 identical over 9 bases. Germline V lookup: CDR1 MRHNA, CDR2 SNTAGT. V dropped 5 bases and J dropped 3; count of bases not matched to a gene: 6. The CDR3 runs to 15 residues.

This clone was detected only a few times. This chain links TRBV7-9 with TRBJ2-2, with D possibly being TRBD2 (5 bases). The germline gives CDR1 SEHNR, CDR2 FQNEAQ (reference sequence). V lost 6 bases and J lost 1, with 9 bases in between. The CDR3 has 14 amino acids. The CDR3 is CASSADWNTGELFF. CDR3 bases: TGTGCCAGCAGTGCGGACTGGAACACCGGGGAGCTGTTTTTT.

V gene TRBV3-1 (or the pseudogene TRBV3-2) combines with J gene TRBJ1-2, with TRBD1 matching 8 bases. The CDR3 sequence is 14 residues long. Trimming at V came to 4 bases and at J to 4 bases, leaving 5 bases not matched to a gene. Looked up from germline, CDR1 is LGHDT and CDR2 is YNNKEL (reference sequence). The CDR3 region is CASSPDREGYGYTF. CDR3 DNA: TGTGCCAGCAGCCCGGACAGGGAGGGCTATGGCTACACCTTC.

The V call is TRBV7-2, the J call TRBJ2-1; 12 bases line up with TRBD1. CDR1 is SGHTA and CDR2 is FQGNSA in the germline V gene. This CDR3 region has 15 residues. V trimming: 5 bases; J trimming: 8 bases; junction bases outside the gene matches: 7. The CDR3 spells CASSQWDRGRDEQFF. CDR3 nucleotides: TGTGCCAGCAGCCAATGGGACAGGGGGCGCGATGAGCAGTTCTTC.

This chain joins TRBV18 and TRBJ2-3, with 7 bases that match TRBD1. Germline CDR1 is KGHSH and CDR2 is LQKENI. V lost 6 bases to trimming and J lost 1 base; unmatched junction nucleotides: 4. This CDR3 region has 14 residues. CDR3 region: CASSSTGRTDTQYF. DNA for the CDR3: TGTGCCAGCTCCTCGACAGGGCGCACAGATACGCAGTATTTT.

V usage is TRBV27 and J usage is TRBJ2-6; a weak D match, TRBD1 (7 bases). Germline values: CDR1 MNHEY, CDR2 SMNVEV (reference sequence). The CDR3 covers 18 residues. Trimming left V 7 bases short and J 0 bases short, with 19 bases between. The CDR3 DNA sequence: TGTGCCAGCAAATCAGGGGGGACACCGAACTCTGGGGCCAACGTCCTGACTTTC. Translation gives CASKSGGTPNSGANVLTF. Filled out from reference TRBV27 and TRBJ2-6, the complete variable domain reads EAQVTQNPRYLITVTGKKLTVTCSQNMNHEYMSWYRQDPGLGLRQIYYSMNVEVTDKGDVPEGYKVSRKEKRNFPLILESPSPNQTSLYFCASKSGGTPNSGANVLTFGAGSRLTVL.

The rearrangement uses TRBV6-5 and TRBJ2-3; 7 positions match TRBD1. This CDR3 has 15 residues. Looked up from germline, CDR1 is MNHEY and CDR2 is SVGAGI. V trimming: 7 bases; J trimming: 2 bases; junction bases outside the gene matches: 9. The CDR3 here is CASTPSGQPTDTQYF. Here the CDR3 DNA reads TGTGCCAGCACCCCATCGGGACAGCCCACAGATACGCAGTATTTT.

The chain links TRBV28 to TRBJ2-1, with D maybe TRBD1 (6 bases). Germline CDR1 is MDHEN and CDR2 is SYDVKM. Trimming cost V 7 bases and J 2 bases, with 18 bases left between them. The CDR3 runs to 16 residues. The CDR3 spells CASTFSGGPTYNEQFF. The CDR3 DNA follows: TGTGCCAGCACCTTTAGTGGGGGCCCGACCTACAATGAGCAGTTCTTC.

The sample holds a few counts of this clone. CDR3 amino acids: CASSEEDRGLWLARPQHF. The CDR3 DNA sequence: TGTGCCAGTAGCGAGGAGGACAGGGGTCTTTGGCTGGCACGGCCCCAGCATTTT. The V and J genes are TRBV19 and TRBJ1-5; TRBD1 matches 9 bases. This CDR3 has 18 residues. The junction had 21 bases not matched to a gene; V was cut back by 6 bases and J by 9 bases. Germline assignment: CDR1 LNHDA and CDR2 SQIVND (reference sequence).

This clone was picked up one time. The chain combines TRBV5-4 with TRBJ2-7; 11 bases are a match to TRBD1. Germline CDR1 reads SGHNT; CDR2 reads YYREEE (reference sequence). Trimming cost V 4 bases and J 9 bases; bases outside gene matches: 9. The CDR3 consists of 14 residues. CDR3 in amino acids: CASSRWDRGAGQYF. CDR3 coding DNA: TGTGCCAGCAGCAGATGGGACAGGGGGGCGGGGCAGTACTTC.

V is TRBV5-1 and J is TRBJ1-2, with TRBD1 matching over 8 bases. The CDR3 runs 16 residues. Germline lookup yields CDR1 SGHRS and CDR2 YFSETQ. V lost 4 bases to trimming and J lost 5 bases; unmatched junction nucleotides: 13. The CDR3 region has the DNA TGCGCCAGCAGCCAGGGGGCAGGGGGCAATGGTTATGGCTACACCTTC. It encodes CASSQGAGGNGYGYTF.

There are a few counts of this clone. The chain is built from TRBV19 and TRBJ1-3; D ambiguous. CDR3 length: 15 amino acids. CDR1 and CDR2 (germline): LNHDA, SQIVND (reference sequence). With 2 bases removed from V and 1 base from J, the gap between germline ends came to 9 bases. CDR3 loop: CASSIYRTSGNTIYF. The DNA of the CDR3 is TGTGCCAGTAGTATATACCGTACTTCTGGAAACACCATATATTTT.

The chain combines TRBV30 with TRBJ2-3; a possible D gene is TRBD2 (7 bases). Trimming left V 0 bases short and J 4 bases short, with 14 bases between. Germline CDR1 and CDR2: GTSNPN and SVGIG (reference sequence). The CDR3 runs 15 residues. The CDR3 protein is CAWSVIGGLADTQYF. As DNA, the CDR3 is TGTGCCTGGAGTGTAATCGGGGGGCTCGCAGATACGCAGTATTTT.

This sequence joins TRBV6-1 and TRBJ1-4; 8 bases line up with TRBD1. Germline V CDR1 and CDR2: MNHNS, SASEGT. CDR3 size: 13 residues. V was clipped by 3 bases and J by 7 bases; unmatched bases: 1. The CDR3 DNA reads TGTGCCAGCAGTGACAGGGGGCCTGAAAAACTGTTTTTT. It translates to CASSDRGPEKLFF.

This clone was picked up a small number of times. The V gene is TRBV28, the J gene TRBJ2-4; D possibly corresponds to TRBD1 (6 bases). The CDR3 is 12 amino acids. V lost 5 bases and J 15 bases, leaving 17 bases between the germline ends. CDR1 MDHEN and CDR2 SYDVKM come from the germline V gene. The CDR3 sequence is CASSPPGQRPYF. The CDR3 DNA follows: TGTGCCAGCAGTCCCCCCGGACAGCGACCGTACTTC.

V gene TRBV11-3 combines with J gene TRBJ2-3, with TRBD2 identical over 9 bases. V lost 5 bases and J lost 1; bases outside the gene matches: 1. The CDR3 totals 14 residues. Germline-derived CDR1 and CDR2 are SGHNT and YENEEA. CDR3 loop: CASSQREGTDTQYF. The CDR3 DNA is TGTGCCAGCAGCCAGCGGGAGGGCACAGATACGCAGTATTTT.

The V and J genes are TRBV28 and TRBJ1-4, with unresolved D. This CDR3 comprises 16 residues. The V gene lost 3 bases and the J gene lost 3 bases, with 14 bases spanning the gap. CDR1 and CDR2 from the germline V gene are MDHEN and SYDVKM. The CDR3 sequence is CASSFDFGRANEKLFF. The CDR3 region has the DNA TGTGCCAGCAGTTTTGACTTCGGGAGGGCTAATGAAAAACTGTTTTTT.

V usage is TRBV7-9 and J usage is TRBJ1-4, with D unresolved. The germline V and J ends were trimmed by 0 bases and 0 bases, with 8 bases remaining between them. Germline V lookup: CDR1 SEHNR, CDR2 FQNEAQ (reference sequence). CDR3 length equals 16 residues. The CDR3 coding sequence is TGTGCCAGCAGCTTAGCAGGAGTATCAACTAATGAAAAACTGTTTTTT. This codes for CASSLAGVSTNEKLFF.

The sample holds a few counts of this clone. This CDR3 reads CSVLGTGGTEAFF. Written as DNA, the CDR3 is TGCAGCGTTCTTGGGACAGGGGGCACTGAAGCTTTCTTT. V gene TRBV29-1 combines with J gene TRBJ1-1; 11 bases fit TRBD1. CDR3 length: 13 residues. Trimming took 5 bases from V and 4 from J; bases not matched to a gene: 3. CDR1 is SQVTM and CDR2 is ANQGSEA in the germline V gene. Full variable domain (outside the CDR3, taken from reference TRBV29-1 and TRBJ1-1): SAVISQKPSRDICQRGTSLTIQCQVDSQVTMMFWYRQQPGQSLTLIATANQGSEATYESGFVIDKFPISRPNLTFSTLTVSNMSPEDSSIYLCSVLGTGGTEAFFGQGTRLTVV.

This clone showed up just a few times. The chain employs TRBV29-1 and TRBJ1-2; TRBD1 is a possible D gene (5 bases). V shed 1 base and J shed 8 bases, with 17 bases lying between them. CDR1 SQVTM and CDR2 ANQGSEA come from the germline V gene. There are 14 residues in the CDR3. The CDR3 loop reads CSVEVFRAAAGYTF. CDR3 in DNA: TGCAGCGTTGAAGTTTTCAGGGCAGCAGCGGGCTACACCTTC. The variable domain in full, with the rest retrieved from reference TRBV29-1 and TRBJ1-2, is SAVISQKPSRDICQRGTSLTIQCQVDSQVTMMFWYRQQPGQSLTLIATANQGSEATYESGFVIDKFPISRPNLTFSTLTVSNMSPEDSSIYLCSVEVFRAAAGYTFGSGTRLTVV.

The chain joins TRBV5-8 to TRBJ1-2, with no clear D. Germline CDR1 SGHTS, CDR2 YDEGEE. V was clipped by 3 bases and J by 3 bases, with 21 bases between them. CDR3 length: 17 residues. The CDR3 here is CASSSVKSNLRHYGYTF. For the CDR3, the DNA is TGTGCCAGCAGCTCAGTTAAGAGTAACCTGAGGCACTATGGCTACACCTTC.

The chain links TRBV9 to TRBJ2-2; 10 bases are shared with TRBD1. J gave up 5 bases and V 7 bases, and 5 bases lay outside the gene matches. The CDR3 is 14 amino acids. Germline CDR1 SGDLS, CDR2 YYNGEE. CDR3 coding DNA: TGTGCCAGCGGGGGGACAGGGGCGACCGGGGAGCTGTTTTTT. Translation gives CASGGTGATGELFF.

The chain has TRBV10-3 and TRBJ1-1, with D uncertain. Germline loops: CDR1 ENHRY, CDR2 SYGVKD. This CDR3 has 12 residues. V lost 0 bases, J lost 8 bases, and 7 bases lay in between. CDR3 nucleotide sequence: TGTGCCATCAGTGAGTCCGGCGGGGAAGCTTTCTTT. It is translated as CAISESGGEAFF.

The CDR3 sequence is CASSVEANEQFF. DNA of the CDR3: TGTGCCAGCAGCGTAGAAGCGAATGAGCAGTTCTTC. This rearrangement joins TRBV9 to TRBJ2-1, with D hard to call. The germline V gene has CDR1 SGDLS and CDR2 YYNGEE. This CDR3 contains 12 residues. Trimming took off 0 bases at V and 7 bases at J, with 5 bases between the two ends.

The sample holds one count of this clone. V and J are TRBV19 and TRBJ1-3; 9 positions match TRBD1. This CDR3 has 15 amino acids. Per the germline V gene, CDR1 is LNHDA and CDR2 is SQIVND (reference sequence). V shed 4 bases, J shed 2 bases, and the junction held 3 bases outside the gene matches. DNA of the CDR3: TGTGCCAGTAGTACCGGACAGGGGACTGGAAACACCATATATTTT. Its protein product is CASSTGQGTGNTIYF.

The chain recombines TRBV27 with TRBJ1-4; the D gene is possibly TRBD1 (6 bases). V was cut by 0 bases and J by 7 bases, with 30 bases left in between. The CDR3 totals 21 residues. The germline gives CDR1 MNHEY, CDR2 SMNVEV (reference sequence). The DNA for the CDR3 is TGTGCCAGCAGTTTATCGCCCCCATGGCCAGGGAGGGGGGATAATTTTGAAAAACTGTTTTTT. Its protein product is CASSLSPPWPGRGDNFEKLFF.